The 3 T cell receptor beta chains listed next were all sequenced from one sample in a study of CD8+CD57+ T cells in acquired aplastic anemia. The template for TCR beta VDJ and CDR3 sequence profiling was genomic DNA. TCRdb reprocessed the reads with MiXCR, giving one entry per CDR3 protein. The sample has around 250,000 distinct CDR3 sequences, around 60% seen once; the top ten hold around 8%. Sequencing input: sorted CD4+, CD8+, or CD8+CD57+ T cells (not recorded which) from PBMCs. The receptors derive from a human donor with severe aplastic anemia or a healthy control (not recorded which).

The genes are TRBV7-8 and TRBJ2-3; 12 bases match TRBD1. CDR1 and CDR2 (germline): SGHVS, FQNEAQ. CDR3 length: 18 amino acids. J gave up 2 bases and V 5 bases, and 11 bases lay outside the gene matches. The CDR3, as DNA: TGTGCCAGCAGCGACCGGGACAGGGGGCGCGGTGACACAGATACGCAGTATTTT. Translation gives CASSDRDRGRGDTDTQYF.

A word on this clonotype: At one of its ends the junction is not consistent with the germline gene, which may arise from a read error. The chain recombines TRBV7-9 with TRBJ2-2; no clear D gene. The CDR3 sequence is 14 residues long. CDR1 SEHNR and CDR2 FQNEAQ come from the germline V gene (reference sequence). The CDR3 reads CASSPSVNTGELFF. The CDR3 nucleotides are TGCGCCAGCAGCCCATCGGTGAACACCGGGGAGCTGTTTTTT.

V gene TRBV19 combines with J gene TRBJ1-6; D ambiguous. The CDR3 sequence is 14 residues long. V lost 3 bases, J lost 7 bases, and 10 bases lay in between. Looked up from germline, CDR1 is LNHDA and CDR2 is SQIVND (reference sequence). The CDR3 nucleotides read TGTGCCAGTAGTATTGGACTCTCGAATTCACCCCTCCACTTT. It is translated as CASSIGLSNSPLHF.